The 8 T cell receptor beta chains below all came from one sample that was sequenced in a study of blood T cell repertoires in COVID-19. The data were produced by immunoSEQ multiplex PCR, yet TCRdb's version contains in-frame clones alone and is incomplete. The table has some 530,000 clones, 80% to 90% seen once. Sequencing used peripheral blood. The receptors originated from a human donor in a cohort sampled during active COVID-19.

This clone was picked up one time. V usage is TRBV5-1 and J usage is TRBJ2-1; weak D call: TRBD2 (5 bases). The CDR3 has 13 amino acids. Germline V gene data show CDR1 as SGHRS and CDR2 as YFSETQ. V gave up 0 bases and J gave up 5 bases, with 6 bases separating them. CDR3 residues: CASSLAGDNEQFF. The CDR3 nucleotides are TGCGCCAGCAGCTTGGCCGGGGACAATGAGCAGTTCTTC.

The chain uses TRBV20-1 and TRBJ2-5; 12 positions match TRBD2. The CDR3 contains 18 residues. Germline V CDR1 and CDR2: DFQATT, SNEGSKA (reference sequence). V was pared by 3 bases and J by 4 bases, with 15 bases of the junction left unmatched. In nucleotides, the CDR3 is TGCAGTGCTAGTGGCCTAGCGGGAGGGGTTCTGGGGTCAGAGACCCAGTACTTC. Residues: CSASGLAGGVLGSETQYF.

The V call is TRBV28, the J call TRBJ2-5, with TRBD2 identical over 11 bases. This CDR3 has 16 amino acids. Per the germline V gene, CDR1 is MDHEN and CDR2 is SYDVKM. Germline trimming cut 3 bases from V and 3 bases from J; bases unmatched to any gene: 6. CDR3 sequence reads: CASSFPLAGGEETQYF. CDR3 nucleotide sequence: TGTGCCAGCAGTTTTCCTCTAGCGGGAGGTGAAGAGACCCAGTACTTC.

This clone has just one count. This chain links TRBV4-2 with TRBJ2-7, with D uncertain. Trimming shortened V by 1 base and J by 5 bases, and 21 bases separated the two germline ends. The CDR3 is 17 residues long. Germline values: CDR1 LGHNA, CDR2 YNFKEQ. The CDR3 spells CASSQGTRLALLDEQYF. In nucleotides, the CDR3 is TGTGCCAGCAGCCAAGGAACCCGACTTGCGCTCCTAGACGAGCAGTACTTC.

This clone was seen a handful of times. The chain employs TRBV28 and TRBJ2-3; 12 bases agree with TRBD2. Per the germline V gene, CDR1 is MDHEN and CDR2 is SYDVKM. This CDR3 comprises 16 residues. With V trimmed by 8 bases and J by 6 bases, 12 bases remained unmatched. The CDR3 loop is CASLKPLAGGPDTQYF. The CDR3 bases are TGTGCCAGCCTAAAGCCCCTAGCGGGAGGGCCGGATACGCAGTATTTT. Based on the CDR3 plus reference TRBV28 and TRBJ2-3, the full variable domain is DVKVTQSSRYLVKRTGEKVFLECVQDMDHENMFWYRQDPGLGLRLIYFSYDVKMKEKGDIPEGYSVSREKKERFSLILESASTNQTSMYLCASLKPLAGGPDTQYFGPGTRLTVL.

CDR3 residues: CASSLASGIGQETQYF. CDR3 nucleotides: TGCGCCAGCAGCTTGGCTAGCGGGATAGGTCAAGAGACCCAGTACTTC. This rearrangement joins TRBV5-1 to TRBJ2-5, with TRBD2 matching over 9 bases. Germline CDR1 is SGHRS and CDR2 is YFSETQ. The CDR3 loop spans 16 amino acids. V lost 0 bases and J lost 2; bases outside the gene matches: 5.

The V call is TRBV15, the J call TRBJ2-7; D remains unclear. This CDR3 has 15 amino acids. V shed 1 base and J shed 4 bases, with 14 bases lying between them. From germline, CDR1 is LNHNV and CDR2 YYDKDF (reference sequence). CDR3 DNA sequence: TGTGCCACCAGCAGAGGTTCGGTGGAGTGGTACGAGCAGTACTTC. Encoded protein: CATSRGSVEWYEQYF.

The rearrangement links TRBV10-3 to TRBJ1-5, with unresolved D. The CDR3 has 15 amino acids. V dropped 3 bases and J dropped 7 bases, with 16 bases sitting between them. CDR1 and CDR2 (germline): ENHRY, SYGVKD. The CDR3 DNA reads as TGTGCCATCAGTGACGGCGTCCTAGGGAGCCAGCCCCAGCATTTT. Amino acid sequence: CAISDGVLGSQPQHF.